The rows below give T cell receptor beta chains drawn from one sample of a study of T-cell memory formation after mild COVID-19. Via MiXCR, TCRdb re-called the 5' RACE reads, giving one row per CDR3 protein. The profile covers about half a million distinct CDR3 sequences, with around a sixth appearing a single time and roughly an eighth taken by the ten largest. Sequenced: PBMCs or a T cell subset sorted from them (not recorded which). All receptors derive from an adult woman who had mild COVID-19 (a few samples of this study predate the infection). Cell type and time point are not known. Each CDR3 is given with its conserved first and last residue. Each record gives: D gene, J gene, V gene, clone size, CDR3 protein, CDR3 DNA. D genes are given only for firm matches. Clone size appears in some rows only: once, few, many, or a class for an expanded clone.

TRBD1 | TRBJ1-5 | TRBV20-1 | few | CSARELQGASNQPQHF | TGCAGTGCTAGAGAATTACAGGGGGCAAGCAATCAGCCCCAGCATTTT
NA | TRBJ1-1 | TRBV5-1 | many | CASSLVQATNTEAFF | TGCGCCAGCAGCTTGGTGCAAGCCACGAACACTGAAGCTTTCTTT
TRBD2 | TRBJ2-5 | TRBV10-3 | NA | CAIRAREDLETQYF | TGTGCCATCAGGGCGCGGGAGGATTTAGAGACCCAGTACTTC
TRBD2 | TRBJ2-1 | TRBV12-3/TRBV12-4 | few | CASSLAEGLAGWNEQFF | TGTGCCAGCAGTTTAGCTGAAGGACTAGCGGGATGGAATGAGCAGTTCTTC
NA | TRBJ2-5 | TRBV20-1 | NA | CSASNPVRETQYF | TGCAGTGCTAGTAATCCCGTGCGAGAGACCCAGTACTTC
NA | TRBJ2-4 | TRBV7-9 | NA | CASSPQASGPVKNIQYF | TGTGCCAGCAGCCCCCAGGCCAGCGGGCCAGTCAAAAACATTCAGTACTTC
TRBD2 | TRBJ2-1 | TRBV15 | many | CATSVGGFGLAAYNEQFF | TGTGCCACCAGCGTAGGGGGATTCGGACTAGCGGCCTACAATGAGCAGTTCTTC
NA | TRBJ1-1 | TRBV7-9 | many | CASSFDNTEAFF | TGTGCCAGCAGCTTCGACAACACTGAAGCTTTCTTT
NA | TRBJ2-5 | TRBV28 | NA | CASRGTGSRETQYF | TGTGCCAGCAGAGGTACAGGGAGTCGAGAGACCCAGTACTTC
NA | TRBJ2-7 | TRBV7-9 | many | CASSLGGLYEQYF | TGTGCCAGCAGTTTGGGGGGTTTATACGAGCAGTACTTC
NA | TRBJ2-3 | TRBV4-3 | NA | CASSQGGYGSGTDTQYF | TGCGCCAGCAGCCAAGGGGGGTACGGGAGCGGCACAGATACGCAGTATTTT
NA | TRBJ2-3 | TRBV30 | NA | CAWSFVAGRGDTQYF | TGTGCCTGGAGTTTTGTAGCTGGGCGGGGAGATACGCAGTATTTT
NA | TRBJ2-3 | TRBV27 | NA | CASSWTWEFTDTQYF | TGTGCCAGCAGTTGGACATGGGAATTCACAGATACGCAGTATTTT
NA | TRBJ2-3 | TRBV21-1 | NA | CASGQLAGGPRDTQYF | TGTGCCAGCGGCCAACTAGCGGGAGGGCCTCGGGATACGCAGTATTTT
NA | TRBJ1-3 | TRBV4-2 | few | CASSQEGGNTIYF | TGTGCCAGCAGCCAAGAGGGCGGAAACACCATATATTTT
NA | TRBJ2-7 | TRBV5-6 | NA | CASSRRGSRRSAYEQYF | TGTGCCAGCAGCCGCCGGGGATCCCGACGATCGGCCTACGAGCAGTACTTC
NA | TRBJ2-5 | TRBV5-1 | few | CASSLGGGARETQYF | TGCGCCAGCAGCTTGGGTGGCGGGGCCAGAGAGACCCAGTACTTC
TRBD1 | TRBJ1-1 | TRBV29-1 | few | CSVPGPGQGPSRAFF | TGCAGCGTTCCTGGCCCGGGACAGGGCCCCTCCAGAGCTTTCTTT
TRBD1 | TRBJ2-3 | TRBV7-2 | many | CASRDRGTDTQYF | TGTGCCAGCCGGGACAGGGGAACAGATACGCAGTATTTT
TRBD2 | TRBJ2-3 | TRBV9 | NA | CASSVLAGAPDTQYF | TGTGCCAGCAGCGTTCTGGCGGGAGCTCCAGATACGCAGTATTTT
NA | TRBJ1-2 | TRBV9 | NA | CASSVGSQGSYGYTF | TGTGCCAGCAGCGTAGGATCACAGGGTAGCTATGGCTACACCTTC
NA | TRBJ1-4 | TRBV6-6 | NA | CASSYFDLGLDEKLFF | TGTGCCAGCAGTTATTTTGACCTAGGGTTGGATGAAAAACTGTTTTTT
TRBD2 | TRBJ2-1 | TRBV5-1 | once | CASSSGTSHFF | TGCGCCAGCAGTTCCGGGACTAGCCATTTCTTC